A single sample gave rise to the 7 T cell receptor beta chains below, sequenced in a study of OX40 agonist ivuxolimab in advanced cancers. The data were produced by immunoSEQ multiplex PCR, yet TCRdb's version contains in-frame clones alone and is incomplete. The sample has just over 60,000 clones, around 90% seen once. The sample was CD4+ or CD8+ T cells sorted from blood, taken in a trial of the OX40 agonist ivuxolimab. All receptors come from an adult with an advanced solid tumor such as melanoma, head and neck, liver or kidney cancer.

The chain employs TRBV7-9 and TRBJ2-7, with no clear D. The germline V gene has CDR1 SEHNR and CDR2 FQNEAQ (reference sequence). Trimming removed 6 bases from V and 0 bases from J, with 6 bases in between. This CDR3 has 12 amino acids. CDR3 region: CASRGSSYEQYF. CDR3 sequence (DNA): TGTGCCAGCAGGGGTAGCTCCTACGAGCAGTACTTC.

This clone has only one observation. The chain links TRBV4-1 to TRBJ1-5; D might be TRBD1 (6 bases). Germline CDR1 MGHRA, CDR2 YSYEKL. There are 19 residues in the CDR3. Trimming shortened V by 0 bases and J by 0 bases, and 18 bases separated the two germline ends. CDR3 nucleotide sequence: TGCGCCAGCAGCCAAGAAGGGGGGAACCCCTCCTATAGCAATCAGCCCCAGCATTTT. Translating gives CASSQEGGNPSYSNQPQHF.

Here the CDR3 reads CASSLGFGTVPYEQYF. CDR3 coding DNA: TGTGCCAGCAGCTTGGGGTTTGGGACAGTCCCCTACGAGCAGTACTTC. The chain links TRBV5-6 to TRBJ2-7; 7 nucleotides line up with TRBD1. The V and J ends lost 0 bases and 2 bases, in that order; junction bases with no gene match: 8. This CDR3 has 16 amino acids. In germline, CDR1 is SGHDT, CDR2 YYEEEE. The entire variable domain, with the rest obtained from reference TRBV5-6 and TRBJ2-7, is as follows: DAGVTQSPTHLIKTRGQQVTLRCSPKSGHDTVSWYQQALGQGPQFIFQYYEEEERQRGNFPDRFSGHQFPNYSSELNVNALLLGDSALYLCASSLGFGTVPYEQYFGPGTRLTVT.

V and J are TRBV2 and TRBJ2-3; no definite D call. V was clipped by 2 bases and J by 2 bases, with 8 bases between them. The CDR3 loop spans 14 amino acids. Germline CDR1 SNHLY, CDR2 FYNNEI. CDR3 amino acids: CASSELSTTDTQYF. For the CDR3, the DNA is TGTGCCAGCAGTGAACTAAGCACCACAGATACGCAGTATTTT.

J is TRBJ2-5 and V is TRBV9; D is perhaps TRBD2 (5 bases). Germline CDR1 SGDLS, CDR2 YYNGEE. V was cut by 0 bases and J by 6 bases, with 9 bases left in between. CDR3 length equals 13 residues. CDR3 loop: CASSVGGGQTQYF. CDR3 DNA: TGTGCCAGCAGCGTAGGAGGAGGACAGACCCAGTACTTC.

This clone came up many times. V and J are TRBV28 and TRBJ1-5; D uncertain. V was pared by 2 bases and J by 4 bases, with 12 bases between. This CDR3 is built from 15 residues. CDR1 and CDR2 from the germline V gene are MDHEN and SYDVKM. DNA for the CDR3: TGTGCCAGCAGTTTAACCAGCGGGAGGAATCAGCCCCAGCATTTT. It encodes CASSLTSGRNQPQHF.

CDR3 DNA: TGTGCCAGCAGTTCTGCCGAGACCCAGTACTTC. Residues: CASSSAETQYF. The chain uses TRBV6-6 and TRBJ2-5, with D uncertain. The length of the CDR3 is 11 residues. CDR1 MNHNY and CDR2 SVGAGI come from the germline V gene (reference sequence). V dropped 4 bases and J dropped 5 bases, with 5 bases sitting between them.